This T cell receptor beta chain was captured in a study of blood T cell repertoires in COVID-19. At the level of the study: The origin of the acute and convalescent COVID-19 samples was the United States, Italy and Spain. PBMCs, B-cell-depleted T cells, or T cells provided the cDNA or gDNA that made up the material.

Original processing notes: Estimation of nucleated cell counts was performed using reference gene primer amplification. Assay: immunoSEQ multiplex PCR; the TCRdb copy retains only in-frame clones and omits some. V, J and clone size reflect that table, while D and trimming were determined from the DNA. The table shows roughly 160,000 clones, with around 83% occurring only once. The CDR3 totals 16 residues. Looked up from germline, CDR1 is LGHNA and CDR2 is YSLEER. J gave up 6 bases and V 0 bases, and 8 bases lay outside the gene matches. This sequence was found in a man aged 50-59 years with active or convalescent COVID-19. The specimen was peripheral blood. J is TRBJ1-5 and V is TRBV4-3; TRBD1 agrees at 7 bases. In DNA form, the CDR3 reads TGCGCCAGCAGCCAAGATAGTGGAGGGGGCGGTCAGCCCCAGCATTTT. This sequence encodes CASSQDSGGGGQPQHF.